This T cell receptor (beta chain) emerged from a study of shared clonotypes between healthy human individuals. At the level of the study: The plates for each donor numbered three CD4 naive, three CD4 memory, two CD8 naive and one CD8 memory.

Every contributor of samples was a Caucasian grown-up residing in Nashville, Tennessee. Notes on this clone: The antigen remains unidentified.

Sequencing used immunoSEQ multiplex PCR; TCRdb keeps in-frame clones, though not all of them. The profile shows 2 million to 2.5 million clones, 95% of them singletons. Overall study findings and caveats: Sharing across four donors was highest in naive CD4 (around 5%) and lowest in memory CD8 (approximately 0.4%). The low donor count limited represented genetic and exposure-history diversity.

From germline, CDR1 is MNHNS and CDR2 SASEGT. The CDR3 totals 14 residues. Trimming stripped 4 bases from V and 4 bases from J, with 13 bases between. This receptor was taken from a man younger than 35 in good health. The sequencing input was naive CD4+ T cells sorted from blood. Subset denoted: CD45RA+ positively selected. The V gene is TRBV6-1, the J gene TRBJ1-1; D is ambiguous. As DNA, the CDR3 is TGTGCCAGCAGTGTTCTCGGTCTTGTCACTGAAGCTTTCTTT. Translated: CASSVLGLVTEAFF.